This TCR beta chain is from a study of control samples from healthy donors and cancer patients. Produced via immunoSEQ multiplex PCR; TCRdb's table is partial and in-frame only. This sample yields approximately 35,000 clones, of which under 95% are seen a single time; 1.7% belongs to the top ten. Germline V gene data show CDR1 as SGHDT and CDR2 as YYEEEE. V lost 0 bases and J lost 4, with 11 bases in between. The CDR3 contains 15 residues. The chain uses TRBV5-6 and TRBJ1-3, with unresolved D. The clonotype was recovered from a man between 35 and 55 years old with colorectal cancer. Sequencing was performed on PBMCs. CDR3 DNA sequence: TGTGCCAGCAGCTTGGTGCGGTCCCTCGGAAACACCATATATTTT. This sequence encodes CASSLVRSLGNTIYF.